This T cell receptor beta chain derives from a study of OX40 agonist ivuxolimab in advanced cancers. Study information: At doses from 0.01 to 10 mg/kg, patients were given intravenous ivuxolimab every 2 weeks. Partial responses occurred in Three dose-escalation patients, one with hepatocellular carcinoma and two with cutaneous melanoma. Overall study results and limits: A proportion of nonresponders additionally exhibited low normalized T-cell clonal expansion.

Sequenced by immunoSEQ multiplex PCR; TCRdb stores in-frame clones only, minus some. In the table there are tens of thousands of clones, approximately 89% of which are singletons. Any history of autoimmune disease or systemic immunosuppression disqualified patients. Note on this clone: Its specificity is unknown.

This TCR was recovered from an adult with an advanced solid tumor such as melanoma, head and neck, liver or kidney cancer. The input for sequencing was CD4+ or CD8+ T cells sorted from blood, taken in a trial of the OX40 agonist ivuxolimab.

For the CDR3, the DNA is TGTGCCAGCAGCTCGGGACTAGCGGGAGACACCGGGGAGCTGTTTTTT. Encoded protein: CASSSGLAGDTGELFF. The chain carries TRBV7-9 and TRBJ2-2; 14 bases align to TRBD2. The CDR3 runs 16 residues. After removal of 4 bases from V and 3 bases from J, the junction contained 1 base not matched to a gene. Germline V gene lookup returns CDR1 SEHNR and CDR2 FQNEAQ (reference sequence).